This T cell receptor beta chain was sequenced in a study of blood T cell repertoires in COVID-19. The V gene's germline CDR1 is MNHEY and CDR2 SVGAGI. CDR3 length: 12 amino acids. V lost 6 bases, J lost 4 bases, and 7 bases lay in between. This table comes from immunoSEQ multiplex PCR, and its TCRdb copy is limited to in-frame clones, with some not included. The sample lists fewer than 250,000 clones; around 90% were seen once. This clonotype was obtained from a man aged 25 to 40 with COVID-19, enrolled during active disease. Sequencing was performed on peripheral blood. The genes are TRBV6-5 and TRBJ1-5, with D maybe TRBD1 (5 bases). The CDR3 DNA follows: TGTGCCAGCAGGACAGAGAATCAGCCCCAGCATTTT. It translates to CASRTENQPQHF.